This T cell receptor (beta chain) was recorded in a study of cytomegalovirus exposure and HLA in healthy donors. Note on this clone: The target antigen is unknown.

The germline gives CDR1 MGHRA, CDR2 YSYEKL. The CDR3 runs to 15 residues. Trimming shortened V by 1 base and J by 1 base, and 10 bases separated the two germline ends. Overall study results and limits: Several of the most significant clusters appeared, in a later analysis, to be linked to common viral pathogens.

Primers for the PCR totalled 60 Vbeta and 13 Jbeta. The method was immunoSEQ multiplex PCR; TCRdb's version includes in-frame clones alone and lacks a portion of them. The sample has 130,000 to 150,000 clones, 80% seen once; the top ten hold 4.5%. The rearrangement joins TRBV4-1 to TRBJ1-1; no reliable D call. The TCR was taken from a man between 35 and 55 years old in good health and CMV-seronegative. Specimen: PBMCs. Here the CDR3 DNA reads TGCGCCAGCAGCCAAGCCGAAGCGACGAACACTGAAGCTTTCTTT. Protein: CASSQAEATNTEAFF.